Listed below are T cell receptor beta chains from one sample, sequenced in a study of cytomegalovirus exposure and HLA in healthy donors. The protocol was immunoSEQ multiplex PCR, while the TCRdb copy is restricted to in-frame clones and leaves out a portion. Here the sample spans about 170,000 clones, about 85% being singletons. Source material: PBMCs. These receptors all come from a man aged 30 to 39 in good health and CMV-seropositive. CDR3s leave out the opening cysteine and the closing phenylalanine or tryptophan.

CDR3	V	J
ASSPGTSGSLNEQY	TRBV11-3	TRBJ2-7
ASSPRGQQLGRNTGELF	TRBV4-1	TRBJ2-2
ASSSWDSSMNTEAF	TRBV6-6	TRBJ1-1
ASSLTTANTGELF	TRBV11-3	TRBJ2-2
ASRLDTSGRDEQY	TRBV5-1	TRBJ2-7
ASSAPPGQRNTIY	TRBV9	TRBJ1-3
ASSSVTSGRATGELF	TRBV5-1	TRBJ2-2
ASRHGWERAPPNTGELF	TRBV13	TRBJ2-2
ASHKGSTGNTIY	TRBV6-1	TRBJ1-3
ASSDGGSNTGELF	TRBV10-1	TRBJ2-2
ASSRSGTVYNEQF	TRBV9	TRBJ2-1
ASSPLSSYNEQF	TRBV7-2	TRBJ2-1
ASSSTGTGSGANVLT	TRBV11-3	TRBJ2-6